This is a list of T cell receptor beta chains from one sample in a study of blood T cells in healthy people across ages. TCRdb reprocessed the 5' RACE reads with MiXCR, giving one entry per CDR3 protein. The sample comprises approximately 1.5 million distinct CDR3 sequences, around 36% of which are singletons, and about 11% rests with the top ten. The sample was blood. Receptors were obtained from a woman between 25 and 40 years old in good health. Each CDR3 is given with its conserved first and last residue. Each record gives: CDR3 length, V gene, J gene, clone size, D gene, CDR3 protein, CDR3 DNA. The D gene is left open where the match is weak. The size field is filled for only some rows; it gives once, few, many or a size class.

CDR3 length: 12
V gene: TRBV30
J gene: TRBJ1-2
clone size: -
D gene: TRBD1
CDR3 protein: CAGGTGNYGYTF
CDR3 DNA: TGTGCCGGAGGGACAGGGAACTATGGCTACACCTTC

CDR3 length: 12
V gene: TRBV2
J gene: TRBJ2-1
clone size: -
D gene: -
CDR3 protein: CASRWGGDEQFF
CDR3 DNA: TGTGCCAGCAGGTGGGGAGGAGATGAGCAGTTCTTC

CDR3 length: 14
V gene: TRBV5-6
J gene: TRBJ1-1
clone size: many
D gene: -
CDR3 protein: CASSYTGLNTEAFF
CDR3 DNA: TGTGCCAGCAGCTATACAGGACTGAACACTGAAGCTTTCTTT

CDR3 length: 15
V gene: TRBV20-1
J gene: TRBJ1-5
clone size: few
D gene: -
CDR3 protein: CSARELRGEDQPQHF
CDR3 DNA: TGCAGTGCTAGAGAATTAAGGGGGGAGGATCAGCCCCAGCATTTT

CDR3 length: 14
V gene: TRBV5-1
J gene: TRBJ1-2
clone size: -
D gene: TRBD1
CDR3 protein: CASSLGEGASGYTF
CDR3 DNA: TGCGCCAGCAGCCTCGGCGAGGGGGCGAGTGGCTACACCTTC

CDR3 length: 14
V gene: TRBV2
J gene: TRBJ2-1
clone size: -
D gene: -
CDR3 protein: CASRFVDGYNEQFF
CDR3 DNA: TGTGCCAGCAGATTTGTCGACGGCTACAATGAGCAGTTCTTC

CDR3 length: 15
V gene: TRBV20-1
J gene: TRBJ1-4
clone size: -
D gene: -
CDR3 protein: CSARGGGRRNEKLFF
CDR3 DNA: TGCAGTGCTAGAGGAGGCGGGCGGCGAAATGAAAAACTGTTTTTT

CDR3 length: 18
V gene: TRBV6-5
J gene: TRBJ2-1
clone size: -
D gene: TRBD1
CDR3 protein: CASTSLPGTGGRNNEQFF
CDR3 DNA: TGTGCCAGCACTTCCCTCCCCGGGACAGGGGGCAGGAACAATGAGCAGTTCTTC

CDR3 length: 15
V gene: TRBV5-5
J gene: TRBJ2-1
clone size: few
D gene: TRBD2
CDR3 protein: CASSSGLAGVVEQFF
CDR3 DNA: TGTGCCAGCAGCTCGGGACTAGCGGGAGTGGTTGAGCAGTTCTTC

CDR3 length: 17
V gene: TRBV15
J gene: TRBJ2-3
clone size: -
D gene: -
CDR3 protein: CATSRLPLEAGTDTQYF
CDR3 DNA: TGTGCCACCAGCAGACTCCCACTGGAAGCCGGCACAGATACGCAGTATTTT

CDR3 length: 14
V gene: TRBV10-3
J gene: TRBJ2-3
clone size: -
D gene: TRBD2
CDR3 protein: CAISEAVAGGTQYF
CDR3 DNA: TGTGCCATCAGTGAGGCGGTAGCGGGGGGTACGCAGTATTTT

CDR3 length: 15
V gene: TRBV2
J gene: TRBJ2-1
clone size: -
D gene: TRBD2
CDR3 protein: CASSEGRGGYNEQFF
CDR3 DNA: TGTGCCAGCAGTGAAGGGCGGGGGGGGTACAATGAGCAGTTCTTC

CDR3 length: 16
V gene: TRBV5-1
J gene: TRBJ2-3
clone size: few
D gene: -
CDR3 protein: CASSPGGQSTRDTQYF
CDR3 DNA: TGCGCCAGTAGCCCCGGTGGACAGTCTACCCGAGATACGCAGTATTTT

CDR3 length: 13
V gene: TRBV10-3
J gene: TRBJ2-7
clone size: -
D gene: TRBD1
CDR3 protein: CAIMGQGADEQYF
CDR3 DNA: TGTGCCATAATGGGACAGGGGGCCGACGAGCAGTACTTC

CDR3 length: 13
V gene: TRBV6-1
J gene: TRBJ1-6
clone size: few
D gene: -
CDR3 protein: CASRQEADSPLHF
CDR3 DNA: TGTGCCAGCAGGCAGGAGGCCGATTCACCCCTCCACTTT

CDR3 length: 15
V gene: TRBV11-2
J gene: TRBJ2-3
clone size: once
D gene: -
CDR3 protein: CASSSFSGGTDTQYF
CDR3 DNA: TGTGCCAGCAGCTCCTTTTCGGGAGGCACAGATACGCAGTATTTT

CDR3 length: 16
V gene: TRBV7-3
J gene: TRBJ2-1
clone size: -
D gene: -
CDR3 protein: CASSVGQTGTFNEQFF
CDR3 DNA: TGTGCCAGCAGCGTTGGACAGACCGGGACTTTCAATGAGCAGTTCTTC

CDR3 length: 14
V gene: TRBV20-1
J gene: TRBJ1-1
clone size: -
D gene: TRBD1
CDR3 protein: CSARAPGGGTEAFF
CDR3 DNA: TGCAGTGCTAGAGCCCCAGGGGGCGGGACTGAAGCTTTCTTT

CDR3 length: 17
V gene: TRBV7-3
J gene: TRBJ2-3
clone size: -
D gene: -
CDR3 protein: CASSLMFGGREEDTQYF
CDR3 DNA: TGTGCCAGCAGCTTAATGTTCGGGGGCCGGGAGGAAGATACGCAGTATTTT

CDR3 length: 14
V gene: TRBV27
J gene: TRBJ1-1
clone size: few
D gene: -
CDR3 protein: CASLRAGRDTEAFF
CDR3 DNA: TGTGCCAGCCTCAGGGCGGGGCGGGACACTGAAGCTTTCTTT

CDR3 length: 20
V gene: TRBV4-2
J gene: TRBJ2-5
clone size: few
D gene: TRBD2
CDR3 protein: CASRPALAGGLKGDQETQYF
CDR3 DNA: TGTGCCAGCAGACCTGCACTAGCGGGAGGGCTGAAAGGGGACCAAGAGACCCAGTACTTC

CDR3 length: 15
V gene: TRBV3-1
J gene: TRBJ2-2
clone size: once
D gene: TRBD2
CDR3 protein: CASSPTSGSIGELFF
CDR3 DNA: TGTGCCAGCAGTCCTACTAGCGGGAGCATCGGGGAGCTGTTTTTT

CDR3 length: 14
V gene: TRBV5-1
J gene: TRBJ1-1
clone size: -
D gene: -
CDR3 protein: CASSFWEMNTEAFF
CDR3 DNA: TGCGCCAGCAGCTTCTGGGAGATGAACACTGAAGCTTTCTTT

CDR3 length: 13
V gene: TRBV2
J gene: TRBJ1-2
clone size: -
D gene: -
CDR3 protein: CASSELEDYGYTF
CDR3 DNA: TGTGCCAGCAGTGAATTGGAAGACTATGGCTACACCTTC

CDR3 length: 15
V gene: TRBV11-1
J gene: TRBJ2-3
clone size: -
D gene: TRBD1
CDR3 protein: CASSLEDRGGDTQYF
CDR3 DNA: TGTGCCAGCAGCTTAGAAGACAGGGGAGGCGATACGCAGTATTTT

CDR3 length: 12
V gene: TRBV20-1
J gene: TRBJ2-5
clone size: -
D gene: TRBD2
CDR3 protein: CSGTSGKGAQYF
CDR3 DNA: TGCAGTGGGACTAGCGGGAAAGGGGCCCAGTACTTC

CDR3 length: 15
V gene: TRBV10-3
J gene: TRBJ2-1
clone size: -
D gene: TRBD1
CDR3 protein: CAISAPGTGANEQFF
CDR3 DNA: TGTGCCATCAGCGCCCCCGGGACAGGGGCCAATGAGCAGTTCTTC

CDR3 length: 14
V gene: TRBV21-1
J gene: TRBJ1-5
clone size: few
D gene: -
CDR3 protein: CASSKAQGAQPQHF
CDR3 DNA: TGTGCCAGCAGCAAAGCACAGGGGGCTCAGCCCCAGCATTTT

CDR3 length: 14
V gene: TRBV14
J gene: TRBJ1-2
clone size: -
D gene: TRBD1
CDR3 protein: CASSPTPGGHGYTF
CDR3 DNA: TGTGCCAGCAGCCCGACTCCAGGGGGTCACGGCTACACCTTC

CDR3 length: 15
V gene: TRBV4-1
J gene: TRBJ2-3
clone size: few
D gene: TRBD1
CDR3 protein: CASSQPRGGGDTQYF
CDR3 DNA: TGCGCCAGCAGCCAACCCCGAGGGGGCGGTGATACGCAGTATTTT